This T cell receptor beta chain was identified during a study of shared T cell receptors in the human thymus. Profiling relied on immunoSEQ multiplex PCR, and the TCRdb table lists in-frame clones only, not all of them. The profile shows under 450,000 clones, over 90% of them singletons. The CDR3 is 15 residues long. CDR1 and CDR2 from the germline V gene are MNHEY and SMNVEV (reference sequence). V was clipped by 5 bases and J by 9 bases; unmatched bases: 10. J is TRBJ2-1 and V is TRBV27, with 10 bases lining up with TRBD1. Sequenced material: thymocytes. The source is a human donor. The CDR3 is CASSTGQGVSGEQFF. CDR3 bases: TGTGCCAGCAGTACAGGACAGGGGGTGTCAGGTGAGCAGTTCTTC.